This is a list of T cell receptor beta chains from one sample in a study of radiotherapy plus CTLA-4 blockade in lung cancer. Repertoires were generated with immunoSEQ multiplex PCR, while TCRdb's copy carries only in-frame clones and drops some. The sample has more than 35,000 clones; around 83% are singletons. Specimen: peripheral blood, collected from a patient treated with radiotherapy plus ipilimumab. The origin of the receptors is a human donor with non-small cell lung cancer who had stable disease on radiotherapy plus ipilimumab. CDR3s include the opening cysteine and the closing phenylalanine or tryptophan. A D gene is named only where the DNA matches it firmly. Clone size is given for some rows only: seen once, a few or many times, or a class if the clone is expanded.

length: 13; size: NA; V: TRBV10-3; D: NA; J: TRBJ2-1; CDR3: CAISVASGTPEIF; DNA: NA
length: 15; size: once; V: TRBV7-8; D: TRBD1; J: TRBJ2-7; CDR3: CASSLESSGGYEQYF; DNA: TGTGCCAGCAGCTTAGAGTCGTCAGGGGGCTACGAGCAGTACTTC
length: 16; size: NA; V: TRBV5-1; D: TRBD1; J: TRBJ2-5; CDR3: CASSSQGQGAGETQYF; DNA: TGCGCCAGCAGCTCCCAGGGACAGGGGGCAGGAGAGACCCAGTACTTC
length: 14; size: NA; V: TRBV19; D: TRBD2; J: TRBJ2-1; CDR3: CASRTSGASNEQFF; DNA: TGTGCCAGTAGGACTAGCGGGGCAAGCAATGAGCAGTTCTTC
length: 16; size: NA; V: TRBV5-4; D: NA; J: TRBJ2-1; CDR3: CASSPGDLLSYNEQFF; DNA: TGTGCCAGCAGTCCGGGGGACCTACTCTCCTACAATGAGCAGTTCTTC
length: 16; size: NA; V: TRBV4-3; D: TRBD2; J: TRBJ2-1; CDR3: CASSPRGAGEYNEQFF; DNA: TGCGCCAGCAGCCCCCGAGGAGCGGGAGAGTACAATGAGCAGTTCTTC
length: 15; size: NA; V: TRBV19; D: NA; J: TRBJ2-6; CDR3: CASSLQGSGANVLTF; DNA: TGTGCCAGTAGTTTACAGGGCTCTGGGGCCAACGTCCTGACTTTC
length: 14; size: NA; V: TRBV4-1; D: TRBD1; J: TRBJ1-2; CDR3: CASSQLQGNYGYTF; DNA: TGCGCCAGCAGCCAACTACAGGGGAACTATGGCTACACCTTC
length: 16; size: NA; V: TRBV7-6; D: TRBD2; J: TRBJ2-3; CDR3: CASSPVRGRDTDTQYF; DNA: TGTGCCAGCAGCCCCGTCCGGGGGAGGGACACAGATACGCAGTATTTT
length: 15; size: NA; V: TRBV14; D: NA; J: TRBJ2-2; CDR3: CASSQDWGGTGELFF; DNA: TGTGCCAGCAGCCAAGATTGGGGCGGCACCGGGGAGCTGTTTTTT
length: 15; size: NA; V: TRBV9; D: TRBD1; J: TRBJ2-7; CDR3: CASSRLGTGSYEQYF; DNA: TGTGCCAGCAGTAGACTCGGGACAGGGTCCTACGAGCAGTACTTC
length: 16; size: NA; V: TRBV28; D: TRBD1; J: TRBJ2-7; CDR3: CASSSPTDRMTYEQYF; DNA: TGTGCCAGCAGTTCTCCTACGGACAGGATGACCTACGAGCAGTACTTC
length: 14; size: NA; V: TRBV19; D: NA; J: TRBJ2-3; CDR3: CASSMGAVTDTQYF; DNA: TGTGCCAGTAGTATGGGGGCAGTCACAGATACGCAGTATTTT
length: 13; size: NA; V: TRBV7-2; D: TRBD2; J: TRBJ2-1; CDR3: CASGTRGYNEQFF; DNA: TGTGCCAGCGGGACTAGGGGCTACAATGAGCAGTTCTTC
length: 16; size: NA; V: TRBV7-9; D: TRBD1; J: TRBJ1-4; CDR3: CASSSQGGQGGEKLFF; DNA: TGTGCCAGCAGCTCCCAGGGGGGACAGGGTGGGGAAAAACTGTTTTTT
length: 17; size: NA; V: TRBV9; D: TRBD2; J: TRBJ2-2; CDR3: CASSVPRGGTNTGELFF; DNA: TGTGCCAGCAGCGTTCCCCGGGGAGGGACGAACACCGGGGAGCTGTTTTTT
length: 15; size: NA; V: TRBV18; D: NA; J: TRBJ2-2; CDR3: CASSPPDKNTGELFF; DNA: TGTGCCAGCTCACCACCGGACAAGAACACCGGGGAGCTGTTTTTT
length: 15; size: NA; V: TRBV7-9; D: TRBD2; J: TRBJ2-7; CDR3: CASRFGTSGPYEQYF; DNA: TGTGCCAGCAGGTTCGGGACTAGCGGTCCCTACGAGCAGTACTTC
length: 14; size: NA; V: TRBV4-3; D: TRBD2; J: TRBJ2-3; CDR3: CASSFLAGYNTQYF; DNA: TGCGCCAGCAGCTTTCTAGCGGGATATAATACGCAGTATTTT
length: 15; size: NA; V: TRBV18; D: NA; J: TRBJ2-1; CDR3: CASSPYTITGNEQFF; DNA: TGTGCCAGCTCACCCTACACGATAACGGGCAATGAGCAGTTCTTC
length: 15; size: NA; V: TRBV19; D: TRBD2; J: TRBJ2-3; CDR3: CASSFLAGVADTQYF; DNA: TGTGCCAGTAGTTTTCTAGCGGGAGTAGCAGATACGCAGTATTTT
length: 14; size: NA; V: TRBV30; D: NA; J: TRBJ2-7; CDR3: CAWSAWVREGEQYF; DNA: TGTGCCTGGAGTGCCTGGGTTCGGGAAGGCGAGCAGTACTTC
length: 15; size: NA; V: TRBV6-1; D: TRBD2; J: TRBJ2-2; CDR3: CASSEASGSTGELFF; DNA: TGTGCCAGCAGTGAAGCTAGCGGGAGCACCGGGGAGCTGTTTTTT
length: 14; size: NA; V: TRBV28; D: NA; J: TRBJ2-2; CDR3: CASSLSDSTGELFF; DNA: TGTGCCAGCAGTTTATCAGATTCCACCGGGGAGCTGTTTTTT
length: 14; size: NA; V: TRBV7-2; D: TRBD2; J: TRBJ2-1; CDR3: CASSRLAGGDEQFF; DNA: TGTGCCAGCAGCCGACTAGCGGGGGGGGATGAGCAGTTCTTC
length: 13; size: NA; V: TRBV2; D: NA; J: TRBJ2-7; CDR3: CASSAGSYYEQYF; DNA: TGTGCCAGCTCGGCGGGATCTTACTACGAGCAGTACTTC
length: 18; size: NA; V: TRBV19; D: TRBD2; J: TRBJ2-7; CDR3: CASSPKAAGTSVLYEQYF; DNA: TGTGCCAGTAGTCCCAAGGCGGCCGGGACTAGCGTTCTCTACGAGCAGTACTTC
length: 15; size: NA; V: TRBV7-9; D: TRBD2; J: TRBJ2-1; CDR3: CASSRLAGANNEQFF; DNA: TGTGCCAGCAGCCGACTAGCGGGAGCGAACAATGAGCAGTTCTTC
length: 18; size: NA; V: TRBV7-2; D: TRBD2; J: TRBJ2-3; CDR3: CASSPSMSLAGVPDTQYF; DNA: TGTGCCAGCAGCCCCTCGATGAGCCTAGCGGGAGTACCAGATACGCAGTATTTT
length: 14; size: NA; V: TRBV10-1; D: TRBD1; J: TRBJ2-1; CDR3: CASSDPMTGSEQFF; DNA: TGCGCCAGCAGTGACCCCATGACAGGGAGTGAGCAGTTCTTC
length: 13; size: NA; V: TRBV7-2; D: NA; J: TRBJ2-3; CDR3: CASSLLGTDTQYF; DNA: TGTGCCAGCAGCTTACTAGGAACAGATACGCAGTATTTT
length: 12; size: few; V: TRBV30; D: NA; J: TRBJ1-3; CDR3: CAWTTWENTIYF; DNA: TGTGCCTGGACCACTTGGGAGAACACCATATATTTT
length: 14; size: once; V: TRBV19; D: NA; J: TRBJ1-3; CDR3: CASSIGGSGNTIYF; DNA: TGTGCCAGTAGTATTGGAGGGTCCGGAAACACCATATATTTT
length: 16; size: NA; V: TRBV7-3; D: TRBD2; J: TRBJ2-1; CDR3: CASSYRLAGAYNEQFF; DNA: TGTGCCAGCAGCTATCGACTAGCGGGAGCTTACAATGAGCAGTTCTTC
length: 12; size: NA; V: TRBV9; D: TRBD2; J: TRBJ2-1; CDR3: CARAGASDEQFF; DNA: TGTGCCAGAGCGGGAGCGTCGGATGAGCAGTTCTTC
length: 20; size: NA; V: TRBV4-3; D: TRBD1; J: TRBJ2-7; CDR3: CASSQDWDRGQLAGSYEQYF; DNA: TGCGCCAGCAGCCAAGACTGGGACAGGGGGCAGTTAGCGGGTTCCTACGAGCAGTACTTC
length: 14; size: NA; V: TRBV19; D: NA; J: TRBJ2-1; CDR3: CASSASSPYNEQFF; DNA: TGTGCCAGTAGTGCTAGCTCACCCTACAATGAGCAGTTCTTC
length: 15; size: NA; V: TRBV7-2; D: TRBD2; J: TRBJ2-7; CDR3: CASSSRTSGNYEQYF; DNA: TGTGCCAGCAGCTCCCGGACTAGCGGGAACTACGAGCAGTACTTC
length: 15; size: NA; V: TRBV10-3; D: NA; J: TRBJ2-6; CDR3: CAIRQGSSGANVLTF; DNA: TGTGCCATCAGGCAGGGGAGCTCTGGGGCCAACGTCCTGACTTTC
length: 15; size: once; V: TRBV6-6; D: NA; J: TRBJ2-3; CDR3: CASSYPEGGGDTQYF; DNA: TGTGCCAGCAGTTACCCTGAGGGAGGTGGAGATACGCAGTATTTT
length: 14; size: NA; V: TRBV9; D: NA; J: TRBJ2-7; CDR3: CASSPQDSPYEQYF; DNA: TGTGCCAGCAGCCCCCAGGACAGCCCCTACGAGCAGTACTTC
length: 16; size: NA; V: TRBV29-1; D: NA; J: TRBJ2-2; CDR3: CSVEVWSRGDTGELFF; DNA: TGCAGCGTTGAAGTATGGTCCAGGGGGGACACCGGGGAGCTGTTTTTT
length: 14; size: NA; V: TRBV14; D: NA; J: TRBJ1-2; CDR3: CASSQVRSVGGYTF; DNA: TGTGCCAGCAGCCAAGTGAGGTCCGTCGGAGGCTACACCTTC
length: 18; size: NA; V: TRBV7-2; D: TRBD2; J: TRBJ2-3; CDR3: CASSLSLGLADSTDTQYF; DNA: TGTGCCAGCAGCTTGTCTTTGGGACTAGCGGATAGCACAGATACGCAGTATTTT
length: 15; size: NA; V: TRBV27; D: NA; J: TRBJ2-3; CDR3: CASRSSGSSTDTQYF; DNA: TGTGCCAGCAGGTCCAGCGGGTCTAGCACAGATACGCAGTATTTT
length: 14; size: NA; V: TRBV5-4; D: NA; J: TRBJ1-6; CDR3: CASSLGVEDSPLHF; DNA: TGTGCCAGCAGCTTGGGAGTGGAGGATTCACCCCTCCACTTT
length: 17; size: NA; V: TRBV19; D: NA; J: TRBJ2-1; CDR3: CASSPGWGEQAYNEQFF; DNA: TGTGCCAGTAGTCCTGGATGGGGCGAACAGGCCTACAATGAGCAGTTCTTC
length: 15; size: NA; V: TRBV30; D: NA; J: TRBJ2-7; CDR3: CAWSRPVQGDYEQYF; DNA: TGTGCCTGGAGTAGGCCAGTACAGGGTGACTACGAGCAGTACTTC
length: 15; size: NA; V: TRBV5-4; D: TRBD2; J: TRBJ2-1; CDR3: CASSLGLAGMNEQFF; DNA: TGTGCCAGCAGCTTGGGACTAGCGGGTATGAATGAGCAGTTCTTC
length: 14; size: once; V: TRBV7-9; D: NA; J: TRBJ2-5; CDR3: CATESRDSQETQYF; DNA: TGTGCCACCGAAAGTCGGGACTCACAAGAGACCCAGTACTTC